This T cell receptor (beta chain) was sequenced in a study of human T cells and chemical hapten exposure listed by TCRdb under 2021. Study-wide context: For sensitization, 2% DPC in acetone was applied to an approximately 2 cm by approximately 2 cm area of upper inner arm skin. Patients additionally received weekly therapeutic DPC doses to the scalp throughout the approximately 22-week study period. Patch testing was performed on the upper back with Finn chambers containing 0.01% DPC, and the patch tests were scored after 6 days according to International Contact Dermatitis Research Group standards. The mostly female patient cohort included alopecia areata with under or over 50% scalp involvement, alopecia totalis and alopecia universalis. Libraries were pooled for sequencing, and variation in per-sample TCR yields was attributed mainly to small differences in library volumes within the pool. In alopecia patients, the study followed how the peripheral blood TCR repertoire changed in vivo over primary and secondary sensitization to diphenylcyclopropenone (DPC), a hapten. Blood samples were taken from patients before sensitization (week 0) and then at 2, 6 and about 24 weeks after DPC sensitization. Around 29 alopecia patients provided blood for TCR sequencing at one to four time points (pre-sensitization, 2, 6 and 24 weeks).

The CDR3 sequence holds 16 residues, the cysteine and phenylalanine included. Kept here is only the CDR3 DNA, which spans 48 bases and is read in frame from base 1. V has 2 bases trimmed and J has 3 bases trimmed; junction bases matching no gene number 6. For CDR1 and CDR2, the germline V gene (reference sequence) lists MNHNY and SVGAGI. The sample's time point label is to be understood as: patch test 2, 6 weeks after DPC sensitization. In the paper's terms, the treatment or condition label means: therapeutic diphenylcyclopropenone sensitization with weekly scalp DPC. Blood at each patch-test visit was drawn before the patch test was applied. Patients were considered eligible if aged 18 to 70, diagnosed with alopecia and deemed suitable for DPC therapy, and patients were excluded if pregnant. Total RNA was extracted from unfractionated whole blood collected in Tempus Blood RNA tubes. Library creation used RACE. Sequencing took place on a NextSeq 500. Library preparation attached unique molecular identifiers to individual cDNA molecules for quantitative, reproducible TCR counting. Each blood RNA sample was used to sequence both TCR alpha and TCR beta chains. Per the original workflow: A median of approximately 96,000 TCRs per sample was observed, with a range of 23,224 to 690,600. The Decombinator software suite was used to annotate V, J and CDR3 in the TCR reads. For the PS versus PT1 abundance plots, all samples were subsampled to the same number of TCRs (28,000). TCRs were defined as expanded if absent before sensitization and observed at least eight times at the 2-week time point. TCRdb's own reprocessing of the public reads used fastp at Q25 and MiXCR and kept productive beta chains. Duplicate CDR3 protein sequences are folded into a single record with the most common DNA and genes. The V and J calls and clone size are TCRdb's, not the authors'. This sample is represented by some 350,000 distinct CDR3 sequences; about 6% of them were singletons. The ten biggest clones cover about 5% of the sample.

In regard to this clonotype: The clone's antigen remains unknown. The record has no base qualities; no much larger clone is one base away.

Broad study findings and their caveats: Patch test score was positively correlated with the number of PT1 expanded TCRs, with significance at thresholds 8, 16 and 32 but not at 4. DPC sensitization did not change how many TCRs were above 1 in 1000 frequency, and no evidence was found of alterations in global repertoire structure. Because every patient had alopecia, a presumed autoimmune disease, the patients' immune response might differ from that of healthy individuals. After repeated subsampling, changes were observed in the strength of the expansion versus patch-test correlation and in the threshold at which the correlation became significant. Compared with pre-sensitization or healthy control sets, expanded TCRs formed significantly more large CDR3 similarity clusters, which is consistent with antigen-driven responses.

The V gene is TRBV6-6 and the J gene is TRBJ2-3; 9 of the junction bases match TRBD1. The clonotype originates from a woman younger than 35 with alopecia areata. Some clones in this sample may be carry-over from other donors' samples. This specimen was whole blood, taken in connection with sensitization to the hapten diphenylcyclopropenone (DPC). The DNA is TGTGCCAGCAGTTACACGGGACAGGGAGGGACAGATACGCAGTATTTT. Translation gives CASSYTGQGGTDTQYF.